These 21 T cell receptor beta chains share one sample of origin, sequenced in a study of PD-L1 blockade in urothelial cancer. Time point reported: pretreatment peripheral blood. The protocol was immunoSEQ multiplex PCR, while the TCRdb copy is restricted to in-frame clones and leaves out a portion. The sample records 55,000 to 85,000 clones, roughly 89% being singletons. This sample comprised PBMCs, obtained around atezolizumab (anti-PD-L1) treatment. The receptors shown here come from a woman in her 70s with urothelial cancer.

The chain is built from TRBV18 and TRBJ2-5; D gene ambiguous. The CDR3 has 15 residues. V gave up 1 base and J gave up 1 base, with 10 bases separating them. Per germline, CDR1 KGHSH and CDR2 LQKENI. The CDR3 DNA sequence: TGTGCCAGCTCACCACTGCAGAACCCCCAAGAGACCCAGTACTTC. Translation gives CASSPLQNPQETQYF.

V is TRBV18 and J is TRBJ1-1; a possible D gene is TRBD1 (6 bases). This CDR3 region has 15 residues. Germline lookup yields CDR1 KGHSH and CDR2 LQKENI. The germline V and J ends were trimmed by 8 bases and 4 bases, with 20 bases remaining between them. The chain's CDR3 is CASRSGGGASTEAFF. CDR3 bases: TGTGCCAGCAGAAGCGGAGGGGGGGCGAGCACTGAAGCTTTCTTT.

The chain employs TRBV7-2 and TRBJ2-7; 8 nucleotides line up with TRBD1. Germline V gene data show CDR1 as SGHTA and CDR2 as FQGNSA. The CDR3 has 14 amino acids. V shed 5 bases, J shed 3 bases, and the junction held 6 bases outside the gene matches. CDR3 bases: TGTGCCAGCAGCCTACAGGGGGTAAGCTACGAGCAGTACTTC. This sequence encodes CASSLQGVSYEQYF.

The chain links TRBV18 to TRBJ2-5, with D hard to call. V shed 4 bases and J shed 2 bases, with 11 bases lying between them. Germline-derived CDR1 and CDR2 are KGHSH and LQKENI. This CDR3 comprises 14 residues. The CDR3: CASSLGRFQETQYF. In DNA form, the CDR3 reads TGTGCCAGCTCACTCGGTAGATTTCAAGAGACCCAGTACTTC.

The sample holds one count of this clone. The V gene is TRBV28, the J gene TRBJ2-7; 8 positions agree with TRBD2. J was trimmed by 4 bases and V by 6 bases; bases with no gene match: 11. This CDR3 spans 15 amino acids. In germline, CDR1 is MDHEN, CDR2 SYDVKM. CDR3 residues: CASSALPGLVYEQYF. The CDR3 nucleotides are TGTGCCAGCAGCGCCCTCCCGGGACTAGTGTACGAGCAGTACTTC.

CDR3 nucleotide sequence: TGTGCCAGCAGCTTAAATGCGGGTGCCGACGAGCAGTACTTC. Translation gives CASSLNAGADEQYF. The chain links TRBV7-2 to TRBJ2-7, with D perhaps matching TRBD2 (5 bases). Trimming cost V 2 bases and J 5 bases, with 13 bases left between them. CDR1 is SGHTA, CDR2 FQGNSA, per germline. This CDR3 is 14 amino acids long.

V is TRBV19 and J is TRBJ1-4; D might be TRBD1 (6 bases). Germline CDR1 LNHDA, CDR2 SQIVND (reference sequence). This CDR3 is built from 15 residues. Deletions cut 2 bases from V and 0 bases from J, with 7 bases between. Here the CDR3 reads CASSIRQATNEKLFF. Written as DNA, the CDR3 is TGTGCCAGTAGTATAAGACAGGCAACTAATGAAAAACTGTTTTTT.

This clone was counted once. CDR3 DNA sequence: TGTGCCGCAGGGTGGGATCAGCCCCAGCATTTT. Its protein is CAAGWDQPQHF. The chain employs TRBV6-1 and TRBJ1-5; D is perhaps TRBD1 (5 bases). Germline V lookup: CDR1 MNHNS, CDR2 SASEGT. The V and J ends lost 11 bases and 5 bases respectively, with 10 bases between them. CDR3 length: 11 residues.

The genes are TRBV23-1 and TRBJ2-1, with TRBD1 matching 7 bases. TRBV23-1 is classed as an ORF, of uncertain function. After removal of 0 bases from V and 0 bases from J, the junction contained 8 bases not matched to a gene. This CDR3 is 18 amino acids long. The CDR3: CASSQSGTAGYSYNEQFF. In DNA, the CDR3 is TGCGCCAGCAGTCAATCCGGGACAGCTGGATACTCCTACAATGAGCAGTTCTTC.

The rearrangement links TRBV7-6 to TRBJ1-1; no clear D. This CDR3 contains 14 residues. The ends were cut back, 3 bases at V and 3 bases at J, with 11 bases in the middle. Germline CDR1 and CDR2: SGHVS and FNYEAQ. The CDR3 DNA follows: TGTGCCAGCAGCTTCTACCTCCGGGACACTGAAGCTTTCTTT. Translated, it gives CASSFYLRDTEAFF.

The chain combines TRBV5-1 with TRBJ2-7; D gene uncertain. Deletions cut 1 base from V and 2 bases from J, with 10 bases between. Per the germline V gene, CDR1 is SGHRS and CDR2 is YFSETQ. This CDR3 comprises 14 residues. CDR3 DNA: TGCGCCAGCAGCTTGCTTAGCACCACCTACGAGCAGTACTTC. This codes for CASSLLSTTYEQYF.

J is TRBJ1-1 and V is TRBV5-8; weak D call: TRBD1 (6 bases). This CDR3 comprises 14 residues. CDR1 and CDR2 (germline): SGHTS, YDEGEE. Trimming removed 0 bases from V and 6 bases from J, with 12 bases in between. CDR3 nucleotide sequence: TGTGCCAGCAGCTTGGGACAGGTGTACGCTGAAGCTTTCTTT. Amino acids: CASSLGQVYAEAFF.

V usage is TRBV19 and J usage is TRBJ1-6, with TRBD1 matching over 9 bases. This CDR3 comprises 14 residues. The J segment lost 7 bases and the V segment lost 6 bases, leaving 4 bases of the junction unmatched. Germline values: CDR1 LNHDA, CDR2 SQIVND (reference sequence). The CDR3 DNA sequence: TGTGCCAGTAGGGCCGGGACAGGGAATTCACCCCTCCACTTT. This codes for CASRAGTGNSPLHF.

The J gene is TRBJ2-2, the V gene TRBV15; 9 bases map to TRBD1. Germline CDR1 and CDR2: LNHNV and YYDKDF (reference sequence). This CDR3 contains 15 residues. V shed 0 bases and J 8 bases; nucleotides not matched to a gene: 4. DNA of the CDR3: TGTGCCACCAGCAGAGATCGGGGACAGGGAGGGGAGCTGTTTTTT. It translates to CATSRDRGQGGELFF.

This clone was seen more than once but under ten times. This sequence joins TRBV14 and TRBJ2-5; tentatively, D is TRBD1 (5 bases). Germline CDR1 and CDR2: SGHDN and FVKESK. This CDR3 region has 14 residues. V dropped 1 base and J dropped 7 bases, with 13 bases sitting between them. The CDR3: CASSQGSAQGTQYF. The CDR3 coding sequence is TGTGCCAGCAGCCAAGGGTCCGCCCAGGGGACCCAGTACTTC.

V is TRBV27 and J is TRBJ1-1; 8 nucleotides align to TRBD1. The CDR3 is 15 residues long. V lost 4 bases, J lost 5 bases, and 9 bases stayed unmatched. Germline V gives CDR1 MNHEY, CDR2 SMNVEV (reference sequence). The CDR3 sequence is CASSSPPQGVTEAFF. The CDR3 region has the DNA TGTGCCAGCAGTTCTCCTCCACAGGGGGTGACTGAAGCTTTCTTT.

This clone was seen a few times. Other DNA sequences within the sample encode an identical CDR3. The V gene is TRBV10-2, the J gene TRBJ1-5, with D possibly TRBD1 on 5 matching bases. The CDR3 loop spans 15 amino acids. Trimming shortened V by 0 bases and J by 2 bases, and 8 bases separated the two germline ends. The V gene's germline CDR1 is WSHSY and CDR2 SAAADI. This chain's CDR3 is CASSESGHRNQPQHF. The CDR3 nucleotides are TGCGCCAGCAGTGAGTCGGGGCACCGCAATCAGCCCCAGCATTTT.

V gene TRBV10-3 combines with J gene TRBJ2-3; 13 bases are shared with TRBD2. From germline, CDR1 is ENHRY and CDR2 SYGVKD. This CDR3 spans 19 amino acids. The V and J ends lost 4 bases and 3 bases, in that order; junction bases with no gene match: 13. The CDR3 region is CAISGTSGRATRSTDTQYF. For the CDR3, the DNA is TGTGCCATCAGTGGCACTAGCGGGAGGGCCACGAGGTCGACAGATACGCAGTATTTT.

This clone was picked up one time. V and J are TRBV29-1 and TRBJ2-1; 11 bases line up with TRBD2. With 7 bases clipped from V and 8 bases from J, the junction kept 7 bases outside the gene matches. The CDR3 totals 13 residues. Per the germline V gene, CDR1 is SQVTM and CDR2 is ANQGSEA. The CDR3 region is CSGGASGRHEQFF. The CDR3 DNA is TGCAGCGGAGGGGCTAGCGGGAGGCATGAGCAGTTCTTC.

The gene calls are TRBV5-6 and TRBJ1-4; 10 bases align to TRBD1. There are 15 residues in the CDR3. V dropped 0 bases and J dropped 7; count of bases not matched to a gene: 3. Germline CDR1 and CDR2: SGHDT and YYEEEE. The CDR3 region has the DNA TGTGCCAGCAGCTTGGTGGGACAGGGGATTGAAAAACTGTTTTTT. Translated, it gives CASSLVGQGIEKLFF.

This clone was seen a handful of times. The chain employs TRBV19 and TRBJ2-3; D is perhaps TRBD2 (5 bases). V shed 1 base and J shed 5 bases, with 10 bases lying between them. Germline V gives CDR1 LNHDA, CDR2 SQIVND (reference sequence). The CDR3 is made up of 14 amino acids. The CDR3 region has the DNA TGTGCCAGTAGTATAGCCGGACTCGGAGATACGCAGTATTTT. It encodes CASSIAGLGDTQYF.